Presented here are 26 T cell receptor beta chains from one specimen sequenced in a study of blood T cell repertoires in COVID-19. Measured with immunoSEQ multiplex PCR; TCRdb has only the in-frame clones, and not every one. The sample lists roughly 180,000 clones, around 82% seen once, with approximately 7% in the top ten. The sequencing sample was made of peripheral blood. These TCRs come from an elderly man with COVID-19, enrolled during active disease.

The chain employs TRBV2 and TRBJ1-2, with 9 bases lining up with TRBD1. CDR1 is SNHLY, CDR2 FYNNEI, per germline. Losses at the gene ends were 6 bases for V and 5 bases for J; bases not matched to a gene: 4. The CDR3 spans 13 residues. In nucleotides, the CDR3 is TGTGCCAGCAGCCTGGGACAGGGTTATGGCTACACCTTC. Translated: CASSLGQGYGYTF.

The chain joins TRBV11-2 to TRBJ2-1; 10 bases align to TRBD2. Germline assignment: CDR1 SGHAT and CDR2 FQNNGV. The CDR3 is 13 amino acids. V dropped 5 bases and J dropped 7; count of bases not matched to a gene: 2. Here the CDR3 DNA reads TGTGCCAGCAGCCTGGGACTAGCGAATGAGCAGTTCTTC. Protein sequence: CASSLGLANEQFF.

The chain employs TRBV15 and TRBJ2-1, with 10 nucleotides matching TRBD1. Germline CDR1 and CDR2: LNHNV and YYDKDF (reference sequence). CDR3 size: 17 residues. V was pared by 0 bases and J by 5 bases, with 7 bases of the junction left unmatched. CDR3 coding DNA: TGTGCCACCAGCAGAGAAGTTGGGACAGGGGTCAACAATGAGCAGTTCTTC. Translated: CATSREVGTGVNNEQFF.

The chain is built from TRBV12-3 or TRBV12-4 and TRBJ1-1; possibly TRBD1 for D (5 bases). Trimming left V 6 bases short and J 7 bases short, with 9 bases between. The CDR3 loop spans 11 amino acids. The DNA for the CDR3 is TGTGCCAGCAGATTGACAGTTGAAGCTTTCTTT. Translating it yields CASRLTVEAFF.

The chain is built from TRBV18 and TRBJ1-1; D not resolved. The CDR3 has 13 residues. Germline V gives CDR1 KGHSH, CDR2 LQKENI. V shed 3 bases and J shed 1 base, with 6 bases lying between them. This CDR3 reads CASSPLANTEAFF. The CDR3 DNA reads TGTGCCAGCTCACCTTTAGCGAACACTGAAGCTTTCTTT.

The chain recombines TRBV5-1 with TRBJ1-2, with D maybe TRBD1 (5 bases). The CDR3 consists of 14 residues. The V gene lost 5 bases and the J gene lost 5 bases, with 16 bases spanning the gap. Germline CDR1 reads SGHRS; CDR2 reads YFSETQ. The CDR3 DNA is TGCGCCAGCAGTCCCGGAGGGGTGAAATATGGCTACACCTTC. It is translated as CASSPGGVKYGYTF.

V and J are TRBV18 and TRBJ2-1, with 11 bases matching TRBD2. This CDR3 is built from 16 residues. Trimming took 3 bases from V and 2 from J; bases not matched to a gene: 3. Germline V lookup: CDR1 KGHSH, CDR2 LQKENI. CDR3 region: CASSPGTSGAYNEQFF. The CDR3 nucleotides are TGTGCCAGCTCACCCGGGACTAGCGGAGCCTACAATGAGCAGTTCTTC.

The genes are TRBV12-5 and TRBJ2-1, with 12 bases fitting TRBD2. V was clipped by 4 bases and J by 1 base; unmatched bases: 8. There are 18 residues in the CDR3. CDR1 is LGHNT, CDR2 FRNRAP, per germline. The CDR3 bases are TGTGCTAGTGGTTCCTTTTGGACTAGCGGGGAATCCTACAATGAGCAGTTCTTC. Its protein is CASGSFWTSGESYNEQFF.

The CDR3 sequence is CASSLAGLAGVGEQYF. CDR3 coding DNA: TGTGCCAGCAGCTTGGCCGGACTAGCGGGGGTGGGCGAGCAGTACTTC. V and J are TRBV5-4 and TRBJ2-7; TRBD2 aligns across 13 bases. Germline-derived CDR1 and CDR2 are SGHNT and YYREEE (reference sequence). The V and J ends lost 0 bases and 6 bases, in that order; junction bases with no gene match: 6. This CDR3 region has 16 residues.

The J gene is TRBJ1-4, the V gene TRBV4-3; D uncertain. Trimming shortened V by 1 base and J by 0 bases, and 6 bases separated the two germline ends. This CDR3 spans 15 amino acids. Per the germline V gene, CDR1 is LGHNA and CDR2 is YSLEER. The CDR3 region is CASSQAGATNEKLFF. The CDR3 region has the DNA TGCGCCAGCAGCCAAGCAGGTGCAACTAATGAAAAACTGTTTTTT.

The J gene is TRBJ1-2, the V gene TRBV3-1 (or the pseudogene TRBV3-2); 8 nucleotides align to TRBD1. J was trimmed by 7 bases and V by 0 bases; bases with no gene match: 7. The CDR3 loop spans 15 amino acids. Germline CDR1 LGHDT, CDR2 YNNKEL (reference sequence). The CDR3 protein is CASSQEAGGISGYTF. The CDR3 DNA reads as TGTGCCAGCAGCCAAGAGGCAGGGGGCATTAGTGGCTACACCTTC.

V is TRBV15 and J is TRBJ2-7; D gene uncertain. The CDR3 totals 14 residues. Trimming removed 1 base from V and 2 bases from J, with 9 bases in between. CDR1 is LNHNV, CDR2 YYDKDF, per germline (reference sequence). In DNA, the CDR3 is TGTGCCACCAGCAGAGGTGGGCAGACCTACGAGCAGTACTTC. Amino acid sequence: CATSRGGQTYEQYF.

J is TRBJ1-2 and V is TRBV5-4, with D possibly TRBD1 on 6 matching bases. The germline CDR1 and CDR2 sequences are SGHNT and YYREEE (reference sequence). CDR3 length: 14 residues. The V and J ends lost 4 bases and 7 bases respectively, with 17 bases between them. CDR3 amino acids: CASSPDMGALGYTF. For the CDR3, the DNA is TGTGCCAGCAGCCCCGACATGGGGGCGCTTGGCTACACCTTC.

The chain combines TRBV29-1 with TRBJ2-3; D gene uncertain. This CDR3 spans 12 amino acids. Deletions cut 4 bases from V and 4 bases from J, with 9 bases between. Germline CDR1 reads SQVTM; CDR2 reads ANQGSEA. CDR3 in DNA: TGCAGCGTTGTAGCTCTTGCAGATACGCAGTATTTT. Encoded protein: CSVVALADTQYF.

This clone was counted between two and nine times. This chain joins TRBV19 and TRBJ1-5; no clear D. The CDR3 contains 14 residues. Germline V gene sequence: CDR1 LNHDA, CDR2 SQIVND (reference sequence). Trimming removed 4 bases from V and 4 bases from J, with 11 bases in between. The CDR3 loop is CASSSQVGNQPQHF. In DNA, the CDR3 is TGTGCCAGTAGTAGCCAGGTTGGGAATCAGCCCCAGCATTTT.

This chain connects TRBV2 to TRBJ1-1, with no clear D. Germline loops: CDR1 SNHLY, CDR2 FYNNEI. The CDR3 loop spans 13 amino acids. V lost 6 bases to trimming and J lost 5 bases, with 13 bases between them. CDR3 nucleotide sequence: TGTGCCAGCAGCGGGGTCATAGCAACTGAAGCTTTCTTT. It codes for CASSGVIATEAFF.

The chain carries TRBV6-6 and TRBJ1-5; 7 bases are shared with TRBD1. The length of the CDR3 is 14 residues. CDR1 and CDR2 (germline): MNHNY, SVGAGI (reference sequence). The J segment lost 6 bases and the V segment lost 6 bases, leaving 8 bases of the junction unmatched. CDR3 sequence (DNA): TGTGCCAGCAGCCCCGGACAGGCCCCTCAGCCCCAGCATTTT. As protein: CASSPGQAPQPQHF.

This chain uses TRBV13 with TRBJ2-7, with 7 positions matching TRBD1. Trimming at V came to 0 bases and at J to 6 bases, leaving 2 bases not matched to a gene. Germline CDR1 PRHDT, CDR2 FYEKMQ (reference sequence). The length of the CDR3 is 13 residues. The CDR3 protein is CASSLGTGSEQYF. CDR3 DNA sequence: TGTGCCAGCAGCTTAGGGACAGGGAGCGAGCAGTACTTC.

The genes are TRBV7-9 and TRBJ2-5, with D uncertain. V shed 2 bases and J shed 1 base, with 8 bases lying between them. The CDR3 has 14 residues. Germline CDR1 and CDR2: SEHNR and FQNEAQ (reference sequence). CDR3 nucleotide sequence: TGTGCCAGCAGCTTACCACACCCCCAAGAGACCCAGTACTTC. Translation gives CASSLPHPQETQYF.

The CDR3 coding sequence is TGTGCCAGCAGTGACGCCAACTCCCAGGTGGGAAACACCATATATTTT. Translating gives CASSDANSQVGNTIYF. The chain links TRBV6-1 to TRBJ1-3; D ambiguous. V was shortened by 3 bases and J by 4 bases, with 16 bases between the two germline ends. The CDR3 contains 16 residues. The germline V gene encodes CDR1 MNHNS and CDR2 SASEGT.

The genes are TRBV7-3 and TRBJ2-1, with 8 bases matching TRBD1. Germline V gives CDR1 SGHTA, CDR2 FQGTGA. V lost 5 bases and J lost 5; bases outside the gene matches: 8. The CDR3 loop spans 15 amino acids. In DNA form, the CDR3 reads TGTGCCAGCAGCCCATCAGGGGGCATCCACAATGAGCAGTTCTTC. Protein sequence: CASSPSGGIHNEQFF.

The chain joins TRBV5-1 to TRBJ1-1; a weak D match, TRBD1 (5 bases). CDR1 and CDR2 from the germline V gene are SGHRS and YFSETQ. The CDR3 runs to 15 residues. V lost 4 bases, J lost 1 base, and 14 bases lay in between. DNA for the CDR3: TGCGCCAGCAGCCCCTGGGTCGGGGGGAACACTGAAGCTTTCTTT. Its translation is CASSPWVGGNTEAFF. The whole variable domain, filled in from reference TRBV5-1 and TRBJ1-1, reads KAGVTQTPRYLIKTRGQQVTLSCSPISGHRSVSWYQQTPGQGLQFLFEYFSETQRNKGNFPGRFSGRQFSNSRSEMNVSTLELGDSALYLCASSPWVGGNTEAFFGQGTRLTVV.

The chain recombines TRBV10-3 with TRBJ2-7, with a weak D call TRBD1 (6 bases). This CDR3 is 15 amino acids long. CDR1 and CDR2 from the germline V gene are ENHRY and SYGVKD. With 3 bases removed from V and 3 bases from J, the gap between germline ends came to 15 bases. CDR3 nucleotides: TGTGCCATCAGTGAACCCCAGGGGAAGCACTACGAGCAGTACTTC. Translation gives CAISEPQGKHYEQYF.

The chain recombines TRBV10-3 with TRBJ1-6, with D perhaps matching TRBD1 (6 bases). Germline V gives CDR1 ENHRY, CDR2 SYGVKD. There are 13 residues in the CDR3. V was pared by 7 bases and J by 11 bases, with 15 bases between. CDR3: CAITPDSFAPLHF. The CDR3 DNA sequence: TGTGCCATCACTCCGGACAGCTTTGCACCCCTCCACTTT.

V and J are TRBV29-1 and TRBJ1-1, with D possibly matching TRBD1 (6 bases). CDR3 length: 13 amino acids. CDR1 and CDR2 from the germline V gene are SQVTM and ANQGSEA. V was trimmed by 8 bases and J by 1 base, leaving 14 bases between them. As DNA, the CDR3 is TGCAGCTCAGAGGACAGATCGAACACTGAAGCTTTCTTT. It encodes CSSEDRSNTEAFF. The variable domain in full, completed from reference TRBV29-1 and TRBJ1-1, reads SAVISQKPSRDICQRGTSLTIQCQVDSQVTMMFWYRQQPGQSLTLIATANQGSEATYESGFVIDKFPISRPNLTFSTLTVSNMSPEDSSIYLCSSEDRSNTEAFFGQGTRLTVV.

The rearrangement joins TRBV5-1 to TRBJ2-7, with TRBD1 matching 8 bases. J lost 1 base, V lost 4 bases, and 4 bases had no gene match. Germline V gives CDR1 SGHRS, CDR2 YFSETQ. The CDR3 covers 14 residues. This CDR3 reads CASSNTGGSYEQYF. The DNA of the CDR3 is TGCGCCAGCAGCAATACAGGGGGATCCTACGAGCAGTACTTC.